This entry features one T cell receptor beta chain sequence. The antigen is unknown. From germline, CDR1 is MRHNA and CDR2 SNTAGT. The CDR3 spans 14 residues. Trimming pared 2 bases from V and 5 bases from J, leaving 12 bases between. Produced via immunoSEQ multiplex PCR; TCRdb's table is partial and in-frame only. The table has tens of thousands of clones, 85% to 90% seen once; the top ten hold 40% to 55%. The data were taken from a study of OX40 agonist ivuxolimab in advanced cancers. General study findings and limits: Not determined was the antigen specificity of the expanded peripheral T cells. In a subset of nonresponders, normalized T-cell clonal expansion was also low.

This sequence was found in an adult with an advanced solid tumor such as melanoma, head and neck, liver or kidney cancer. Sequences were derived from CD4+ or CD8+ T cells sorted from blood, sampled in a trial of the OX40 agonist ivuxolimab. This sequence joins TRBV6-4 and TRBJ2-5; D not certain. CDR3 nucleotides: TGTGCCAGCAGTGACCCTCCTCCGAGGGAGACCCAGTACTTC. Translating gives CASSDPPPRETQYF.